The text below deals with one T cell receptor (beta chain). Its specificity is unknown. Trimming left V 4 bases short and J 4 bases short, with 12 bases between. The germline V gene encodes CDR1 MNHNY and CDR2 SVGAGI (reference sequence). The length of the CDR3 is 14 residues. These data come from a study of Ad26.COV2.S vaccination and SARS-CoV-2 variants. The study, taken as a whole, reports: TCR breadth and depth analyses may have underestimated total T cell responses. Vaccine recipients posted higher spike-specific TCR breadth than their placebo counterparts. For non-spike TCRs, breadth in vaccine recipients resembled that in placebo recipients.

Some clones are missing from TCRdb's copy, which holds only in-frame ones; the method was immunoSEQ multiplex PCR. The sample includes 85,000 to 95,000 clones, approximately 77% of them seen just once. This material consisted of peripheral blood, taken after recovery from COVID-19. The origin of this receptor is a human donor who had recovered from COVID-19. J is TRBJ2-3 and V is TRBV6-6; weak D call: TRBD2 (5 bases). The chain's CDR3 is CASSSGLLADTQYF. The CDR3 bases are TGTGCCAGCAGTTCAGGACTTCTTGCAGATACGCAGTATTTT.